This T cell receptor (beta chain) was recorded in a study of blood T cell repertoires in COVID-19. Profiled with immunoSEQ multiplex PCR; TCRdb holds only in-frame clones, not every one. The top ten clones hold roughly 15% of a sample with under 300,000 clones, roughly 85% of them seen once. Sequenced sample: peripheral blood. The TCR sequence derives from a human donor in a cohort sampled during active COVID-19.

CDR3 protein: CASRNPGEGGTQYF. The CDR3 DNA sequence: TGTGCCAGTAGAAACCCTGGGGAGGGCGGGACCCAGTACTTC. The J gene is TRBJ2-5, the V gene TRBV19, with 7 bases lining up with TRBD2. CDR3 size: 14 residues. V gave up 6 bases and J gave up 7 bases; unmatched junction bases: 11. Germline V lookup: CDR1 LNHDA, CDR2 SQIVND (reference sequence).